This T cell receptor (beta chain) was recorded in a study of technical replicates of blood from a few donors. The CDR3 spans 14 residues. V lost 1 base and J 3 bases, leaving 10 bases between the germline ends. Germline V gives CDR1 KGHSH, CDR2 LQKENI. Method: immunoSEQ multiplex PCR; TCRdb's copy keeps in-frame clones and lacks some. The sample has about 80,000 clones, about 97% seen once. This TCR was sampled from a human donor in good health. Sequenced material: T cells isolated from PBMCs. V usage is TRBV18 and J usage is TRBJ2-7; D ambiguous. In nucleotides, the CDR3 is TGTGCCAGCTCACCACGGTCAGATAACTACGAGCAGTACTTC. This gives the protein CASSPRSDNYEQYF.